A selection of T cell receptor beta chains follows, all from one sample in a study of blood T cell repertoires in COVID-19. Using immunoSEQ multiplex PCR, the repertoire was profiled, and TCRdb retains in-frame clones only, with some absent. This table holds about 78,000 clones, 87% found once. The material sequenced was peripheral blood. The receptors derive from a woman older than 75 with active or convalescent COVID-19. Each CDR3 is given with its conserved first and last residue. A D gene is named only where the DNA matches it firmly. Clone sizes are given selectively: once, few, many, or a class where the clone is expanded.

TRBJ1-5 TRBV15 TRBD1 once CATRRGDRDQPQHF TGTGCCACCAGACGGGGGGACAGGGATCAGCCCCAGCATTTT
TRBJ2-1 TRBV9 TRBD2 - CASSVETSGRNEQFF TGTGCCAGCAGCGTAGAGACTAGCGGGAGAAATGAGCAGTTCTTC
TRBJ1-6 TRBV7-9 - - CASSPTGFNNSPLHF TGTGCCAGCAGCCCTACAGGGTTCAATAATTCACCCCTCCACTTT
TRBJ2-2 TRBV6-2/TRBV6-3 TRBD1 - CASSYSWTGNTGELFF TGTGCCAGCAGTTACTCCTGGACAGGGAACACCGGGGAGCTGTTTTTT
TRBJ2-5 TRBV11-3 TRBD1 - CASSLGTGGSKTQYF TGTGCCAGCAGCTTAGGGACAGGGGGTTCAAAGACCCAGTACTTC
TRBJ2-1 TRBV7-9 TRBD2 - CASSFPTSGRAGYNEQFF TGTGCCAGCAGCTTCCCTACTAGCGGGAGGGCGGGTTACAATGAGCAGTTCTTC
TRBJ2-1 TRBV19 - - CASSPGAGRTGRGEQFF TGTGCCAGTAGTCCGGGGGCGGGGAGGACTGGGAGGGGTGAGCAGTTCTTC
TRBJ2-1 TRBV29-1 TRBD2 - CSVQRGGDYNEQFF TGCAGCGTCCAGCGGGGCGGGGACTACAATGAGCAGTTCTTC
TRBJ2-3 TRBV4-3 TRBD1 - CASSQDPGQGSNTQYF TGCGCCAGCAGCCAAGATCCGGGACAGGGCTCAAATACGCAGTATTTT
TRBJ1-6 TRBV7-2 TRBD1 - CASSAQNRGSLNSPLHF TGTGCCAGCAGCGCACAGAACAGGGGAAGTTTGAATTCACCCCTCCACTTT
TRBJ2-2 TRBV6-2/TRBV6-3 - - CASSLRLATGELFF TGTGCCAGCAGTTTACGATTGGCCACCGGGGAGCTGTTTTTT
TRBJ2-7 TRBV9 - - CASSVAPDSFYEQYF TGTGCCAGCAGCGTAGCTCCGGACTCCTTTTACGAGCAGTACTTC
TRBJ2-5 TRBV2 - - CASTQARAKTQYF TGTGCCAGCACCCAGGCCAGGGCGAAGACCCAGTACTTC
TRBJ1-3 TRBV6-5 - - CASSPAGGVGNTIYF TGTGCCAGCAGCCCCGCGGGGGGCGTCGGAAACACCATATATTTT
TRBJ2-3 TRBV24-1 TRBD2 - CATSGVLAGGPDTQYF TGTGCCACCAGTGGCGTCCTAGCGGGGGGGCCGGATACGCAGTATTTT
TRBJ2-1 TRBV5-1 TRBD2 - CASSWGFSSGVANNEQFF TGCGCCAGCAGCTGGGGGTTTTCAAGCGGGGTGGCGAACAATGAGCAGTTCTTC
TRBJ2-3 TRBV20-1 TRBD2 - CSASFPPGLADLSTDTQYF TGCAGTGCTAGTTTCCCGCCGGGACTAGCGGATTTAAGCACAGATACGCAGTATTTT
TRBJ2-1 TRBV28 TRBD1 - CASQGVRRFF TGTGCCAGCCAGGGGGTAAGGAGGTTCTTC
TRBJ2-7 TRBV27 - - CASSSLSSYEQYF TGTGCCAGCAGTTCCCTCAGCTCCTACGAGCAGTACTTC
TRBJ2-1 TRBV19 TRBD2 - CASSRRPSSGSHPSYNEQFF TGTGCCAGTAGCCGCCGGCCGAGTAGCGGGAGCCACCCTTCCTACAATGAGCAGTTCTTC
TRBJ2-1 TRBV6-1 TRBD2 - CASSAYPLAGGYNEQFF TGTGCCAGCAGTGCCTACCCACTAGCGGGAGGTTACAATGAGCAGTTCTTC
TRBJ1-1 TRBV7-3 - once CASSLMGKNTEAFF TGTGCCAGCAGCTTAATGGGCAAAAACACTGAAGCTTTCTTT
TRBJ2-3 TRBV5-1 - - CASSLGSIHDDTQYF TGCGCCAGCAGCTTGGGATCCATACACGATGATACGCAGTATTTT
TRBJ2-7 TRBV5-1 - - CASSLGLRSEQYF TGCGCCAGCAGCTTGGGACTGCGTTCCGAGCAGTACTTC
TRBJ2-7 TRBV7-9 TRBD1 - CASSAPGGPREQYF TGTGCCAGCAGCGCCCCAGGGGGCCCCCGCGAGCAGTACTTC
TRBJ1-2 TRBV7-9 - - CASSFSGAFSYGYTF TGTGCCAGCAGCTTCTCAGGGGCCTTTAGCTATGGCTACACCTTC
TRBJ2-7 TRBV28 TRBD1 - CASSSLPGQGHSGQYF TGTGCCAGCAGTTCGCTTCCGGGACAGGGCCATAGCGGGCAGTACTTC
TRBJ2-5 TRBV9 - - CASGSSPVIPQYF TGTGCCAGCGGCAGTTCGCCCGTTATTCCCCAGTACTTC
TRBJ2-5 TRBV5-4 - - CASSPPGGRFGQETQYF TGTGCCAGCAGCCCCCCCGGGGGGCGCTTCGGCCAAGAGACCCAGTACTTC
TRBJ2-7 TRBV7-8 - - CASSFTGHLDEQYF TGTGCCAGCAGCTTCACAGGGCACCTAGACGAGCAGTACTTC
TRBJ1-6 TRBV10-3 - - CAIREGRGYNSPLHF TGTGCCATCAGGGAAGGACGGGGCTATAATTCACCCCTCCACTTT
TRBJ2-5 TRBV27 - - CASSLSRSVETQYF TGTGCCAGCAGTTTATCGAGGTCGGTGGAGACCCAGTACTTC
TRBJ1-1 TRBV20-1 - - CSASAELQGKAFF TGCAGTGCTAGTGCCGAACTACAGGGTAAAGCTTTCTTT
TRBJ2-5 TRBV11-3 TRBD2 - CASSLRGGAETQYF TGTGCCAGCAGCTTACGCGGGGGGGCTGAGACCCAGTACTTC
TRBJ2-7 TRBV30 - - CAWSVTGPYEQYF TGTGCCTGGAGTGTGACAGGACCCTACGAGCAGTACTTC
TRBJ1-2 TRBV9 TRBD1 - CASSGRQGRDGYTF TGTGCCAGCAGCGGGCGACAGGGGAGGGATGGCTACACCTTC
TRBJ1-1 TRBV28 - - CASSLSRTEAFF TGTGCCAGCAGTCTATCGAGGACTGAAGCTTTCTTT
TRBJ2-3 TRBV4-2 - - CASSQVLASTDTQYF TGTGCCAGCAGCCAAGTGCTAGCAAGCACAGATACGCAGTATTTT
TRBJ1-6 TRBV4-3 - - CASSPELPGETYNSPLHF TGCGCCAGCAGCCCAGAGCTCCCCGGGGAGACCTATAATTCACCCCTCCACTTT
TRBJ1-1 TRBV29-1 TRBD1 - CSARQGRFTEAFF TGCAGCGCCCGACAGGGGAGATTCACTGAAGCTTTCTTT
TRBJ1-2 TRBV5-1 TRBD1 - CASSLTGSGYTF TGCGCCAGCAGCCTGACAGGGTCTGGCTACACCTTC
TRBJ2-7 TRBV6-2/TRBV6-3 - once CASSSRRGGPYEQYF TGTGCCAGCAGTTCCCGCAGGGGAGGGCCCTACGAGCAGTACTTC
TRBJ2-5 TRBV7-9 TRBD1 - CASSLFGTGEETQYF TGTGCCAGCAGCTTATTTGGGACAGGAGAAGAGACCCAGTACTTC
TRBJ2-3 TRBV7-2 TRBD1 - CASSLAGTGGDTQYF TGTGCCAGCAGCTTAGCCGGGACAGGGGGAGATACGCAGTATTTT
TRBJ1-6 TRBV5-1 - - CASSLWGQASPLHF TGCGCCAGCAGCTTGTGGGGGCAAGCTTCACCCCTCCACTTT
TRBJ2-3 TRBV9 - - CASSPRGLVGTDTQYF TGTGCCAGCAGCCCTCGGGGTTTGGTGGGCACAGATACGCAGTATTTT
TRBJ2-2 TRBV5-6 - - CASSLGGLGTGELFF TGTGCCAGCAGCTTGGGGGGACTGGGGACCGGGGAGCTGTTTTTT
TRBJ1-4 TRBV5-1 TRBD1 - CASSAITGANEKLFF TGCGCCAGCAGCGCTATAACAGGGGCGAATGAAAAACTGTTTTTT
TRBJ1-1 TRBV28 TRBD1 - CASSLLDRGNTEAFF TGTGCCAGCAGTTTATTGGACAGGGGGAACACTGAAGCTTTCTTT
TRBJ2-7 TRBV5-1 TRBD1 - CASSLEGTVAYEQYF TGCGCCAGCAGCTTGGAGGGGACAGTAGCCTACGAGCAGTACTTC
TRBJ2-1 TRBV6-6 TRBD1 few CASRKGQGIGEQFF TGTGCCAGCAGAAAGGGACAGGGAATAGGTGAGCAGTTCTTC
TRBJ2-7 TRBV29-1 TRBD2 - CSVTSGRSSYEQYF TGCAGCGTCACCAGCGGGAGGTCTTCCTACGAGCAGTACTTC
TRBJ2-2 TRBV7-2 TRBD2 - CASSLRLADGELFF TGTGCCAGCAGCTTACGTCTAGCGGACGGGGAGCTGTTTTTT